The 27 T cell receptor beta chains reported below all come from one sample, sequenced in a study of beta chain features in type 1 diabetes. Expressed TCRB transcripts got sequenced, as all isolated RNA was reverse transcribed. This table comes from immunoSEQ multiplex PCR, and its TCRdb copy is limited to in-frame clones, with some not included. Seen here are about 370,000 clones, around 16% observed once, and the top ten hold under 0.02%. Sequences were obtained from naive CD4+ T cells from blood. The source of these receptors is a woman aged 18-29 years in good health.

The rearrangement links TRBV7-3 to TRBJ2-2, with 9 positions matching TRBD1. This CDR3 has 16 amino acids. J lost 6 bases, V lost 4 bases, and 9 bases had no gene match. Germline lookup yields CDR1 SGHTA and CDR2 FQGTGA. In DNA, the CDR3 is TGTGCCAGCAGCTCGGGACAGGGAGGGTCACCCGGGGAGCTGTTTTTT. This sequence encodes CASSSGQGGSPGELFF.

The V and J genes are TRBV7-8 and TRBJ2-7; 8 bases match TRBD1. The CDR3 extends over 15 amino acids. Looked up from germline, CDR1 is SGHVS and CDR2 is FQNEAQ. After removal of 3 bases from V and 3 bases from J, the junction contained 7 bases not matched to a gene. The CDR3 here is CASSLTDRGLYEQYF. CDR3 DNA sequence: TGTGCCAGCAGCTTGACCGACAGGGGACTCTACGAGCAGTACTTC.

With respect to this clone: Within the sample, other DNA sequences also encode this same CDR3. The rearrangement uses TRBV29-1 and TRBJ2-7; D is uncertain. Germline values: CDR1 SQVTM, CDR2 ANQGSEA. This CDR3 comprises 11 residues. Trimming left V 0 bases short and J 2 bases short, with 2 bases between. The CDR3 DNA is TGCAGCGTTGAAGACACCTACGAGCAGTACTTC. Its protein product is CSVEDTYEQYF.

The table lists this clone with a few counts. The chain joins TRBV4-2 to TRBJ2-2; tentatively, D is TRBD2 (6 bases). The CDR3 loop spans 14 amino acids. The germline V gene encodes CDR1 LGHNA and CDR2 YNFKEQ. Trimming left V 1 base short and J 6 bases short, with 9 bases between. CDR3 residues: CASSQAGGAGELFF. The CDR3 DNA follows: TGTGCCAGCAGCCAAGCCGGGGGAGCCGGGGAGCTGTTTTTT.

The chain employs TRBV18 and TRBJ2-4; TRBD1 is a possible D gene (6 bases). CDR1 is KGHSH and CDR2 is LQKENI in the germline V gene. Trimming removed 2 bases at V and 6 bases at J, with 14 bases between. The CDR3 is 15 residues long. The CDR3 loop is CASSPNRAPLNIQYF. CDR3 nucleotide sequence: TGTGCCAGCTCACCAAACAGGGCCCCCTTAAACATTCAGTACTTC.

This chain connects TRBV4-1 to TRBJ2-4; D remains unclear. V shed 2 bases and J shed 0 bases, with 8 bases lying between them. The germline CDR1 and CDR2 sequences are MGHRA and YSYEKL. The CDR3 sequence is 15 residues long. CDR3 coding DNA: TGCGCCAGCAGCCAAACCGACACAGCCAAAAACATTCAGTACTTC. Its protein product is CASSQTDTAKNIQYF.

This clone was counted between two and nine times. The chain is built from TRBV9 and TRBJ1-2; D is possibly TRBD1 (5 bases). This CDR3 has 15 amino acids. The germline CDR1 and CDR2 sequences are SGDLS and YYNGEE. V was clipped by 3 bases and J by 3 bases, with 15 bases between them. CDR3 sequence (DNA): TGTGCCAGCAGCGGGGGGGTGGGAGCTGACTATGGCTACACCTTC. Its protein product is CASSGGVGADYGYTF.

The rearrangement joins TRBV6-6 to TRBJ2-7; perhaps TRBD2 as D (6 bases). The CDR3 sequence is 14 residues long. V was cut by 8 bases and J by 6 bases, with 20 bases left in between. Germline V gene data show CDR1 as MNHNY and CDR2 as SVGAGI (reference sequence). The CDR3 reads CASGKTGEAAEQYF. The CDR3, as DNA: TGTGCCAGCGGGAAAACGGGAGAGGCGGCCGAGCAGTACTTC.

The chain is built from TRBV6-5 and TRBJ2-7, with 8 bases identical to TRBD2. The germline V gene has CDR1 MNHEY and CDR2 SVGAGI. V lost 2 bases to trimming and J lost 3 bases; unmatched junction nucleotides: 6. This CDR3 has 15 amino acids. CDR3 in amino acids: CASSYERESVYEQYF. DNA of the CDR3: TGTGCCAGCAGTTACGAGCGGGAGAGTGTCTACGAGCAGTACTTC.

The rearrangement links TRBV5-6 to TRBJ1-1; the match to TRBD1 covers 7 bases. The ends lost 4 bases at V and 2 bases at J; junction bases unmatched: 5. There are 14 residues in the CDR3. The germline V gene encodes CDR1 SGHDT and CDR2 YYEEEE. The CDR3 region is CASSRQGINTEAFF. DNA for the CDR3: TGTGCCAGCAGCAGACAGGGAATCAACACTGAAGCTTTCTTT.

This clone was found a few times. The chain links TRBV11-2 to TRBJ2-7; the D gene is possibly TRBD2 (5 bases). Trimming shortened V by 5 bases and J by 7 bases, and 21 bases separated the two germline ends. The CDR3 runs to 15 residues. Germline V gives CDR1 SGHAT, CDR2 FQNNGV. The CDR3 DNA reads TGTGCCAGCAGCCCCGGGGTCCAGATCTTGGTAGAGCAGTACTTC. It is translated as CASSPGVQILVEQYF.

The table lists this clone with a few counts. The same CDR3 is also encoded by other DNA sequences in this sample. J is TRBJ1-1 and V is TRBV30, with D possibly TRBD1 on 6 matching bases. Germline CDR1 GTSNPN, CDR2 SVGIG (reference sequence). V was clipped by 3 bases and J by 2 bases, with 10 bases between them. This CDR3 is built from 13 residues. Written as DNA, the CDR3 is TGTGCCTGGAGAAAGGACAGAAACACTGAAGCTTTCTTT. Encoded protein: CAWRKDRNTEAFF.

The DNA of the CDR3 is TGTGCCAGTACCCAGACTAGTTTCGCTTACAATGAGCAGTTCTTC. Protein product: CASTQTSFAYNEQFF. The chain links TRBV19 to TRBJ2-1; D perhaps matches TRBD2 (6 bases). There are 15 residues in the CDR3. V was trimmed by 7 bases and J by 4 bases, leaving 17 bases between them. Looked up from germline, CDR1 is LNHDA and CDR2 is SQIVND (reference sequence).

V and J are TRBV30 and TRBJ1-4, with a possible D match to TRBD1 (6 bases). There are 13 residues in the CDR3. Germline V gene lookup returns CDR1 GTSNPN and CDR2 SVGIG (reference sequence). Trimming pared 7 bases from V and 10 bases from J, leaving 19 bases between. The CDR3 region is CAYGAQTGLKLFF. The CDR3 nucleotides read TGTGCCTACGGGGCCCAGACAGGTTTAAAACTGTTTTTT.

The rearrangement links TRBV5-1 to TRBJ2-1, with 7 bases that match TRBD1. Germline V CDR1 and CDR2: SGHRS, YFSETQ. J lost 7 bases, V lost 4 bases, and 11 bases had no gene match. This CDR3 comprises 15 residues. The CDR3 region is CASSRLNSQGNEQFF. CDR3 bases: TGCGCCAGCAGCCGTTTGAATTCACAGGGGAATGAGCAGTTCTTC.

The chain couples TRBV4-1 to TRBJ2-1, with 7 bases lining up with TRBD2. Germline CDR1 is MGHRA and CDR2 is YSYEKL. J gave up 0 bases and V 6 bases, and 5 bases lay outside the gene matches. The CDR3 contains 15 residues. Here the CDR3 reads CASRQLAISYNEQFF. The CDR3 DNA follows: TGCGCCAGCAGACAACTAGCGATCTCCTACAATGAGCAGTTCTTC.

This clone was detected a few times. V usage is TRBV18 and J usage is TRBJ1-1; D is unclear. CDR1 and CDR2 from the germline V gene are KGHSH and LQKENI. The CDR3 is 14 amino acids. Trimming removed 3 bases at V and 4 bases at J, with 12 bases between. The CDR3 nucleotides are TGTGCCAGCTCACCTTCCTCGACGGGCACTGAAGCTTTCTTT. Protein: CASSPSSTGTEAFF.

The chain carries TRBV29-1 and TRBJ2-4; 8 nucleotides align to TRBD2. Germline CDR1 is SQVTM and CDR2 is ANQGSEA. The V and J ends lost 4 bases and 9 bases, in that order; junction bases with no gene match: 8. There are 13 residues in the CDR3. The CDR3 here is CSVVLGAGGIQYF. The CDR3 nucleotides read TGCAGCGTTGTCTTAGGGGCGGGGGGCATTCAGTACTTC.

This clone was seen a few times. The V gene is TRBV5-6, the J gene TRBJ2-4, with D possibly matching TRBD2 (5 bases). The CDR3 sequence is 16 residues long. Trimming left V 0 bases short and J 2 bases short, with 12 bases between. Germline V gene lookup returns CDR1 SGHDT and CDR2 YYEEEE. In DNA, the CDR3 is TGTGCCAGCAGCTTGGCCGGAGCGGTGTCCAAAAACATTCAGTACTTC. Protein product: CASSLAGAVSKNIQYF.

This clone turned up a few times. This sample also contains other DNA sequences that code for the same CDR3. V gene TRBV30 combines with J gene TRBJ1-1; 7 bases line up with TRBD1. Trimming cost V 5 bases and J 4 bases; bases outside gene matches: 4. The CDR3 covers 12 residues. Germline CDR1 is GTSNPN and CDR2 is SVGIG (reference sequence). CDR3 sequence: CAWATGRTEAFF. The CDR3 DNA sequence: TGTGCCTGGGCGACAGGGCGCACTGAAGCTTTCTTT. Based on the CDR3 plus reference TRBV30 and TRBJ1-1, the full variable domain is SQTIHQWPATLVQPVGSPLSLECTVEGTSNPNLYWYRQAAGRGLQLLFYSVGIGQISSEVPQNLSASRPQDRQFILSSKKLLLSDSGFYLCAWATGRTEAFFGQGTRLTVV.

V and J are TRBV7-9 and TRBJ1-1; 7 bases line up with TRBD1. J was trimmed by 0 bases and V by 1 base; bases with no gene match: 5. Germline assignment: CDR1 SEHNR and CDR2 FQNEAQ (reference sequence). The CDR3 covers 16 residues. CDR3 sequence: CASSLDGTVMNTEAFF. As DNA, the CDR3 is TGTGCCAGCAGCTTAGACGGGACAGTCATGAACACTGAAGCTTTCTTT.

Only a few counts were recorded for this clone. This sequence joins TRBV18 and TRBJ2-3; D possibly corresponds to TRBD1 (5 bases). Germline CDR1 and CDR2: KGHSH and LQKENI. The germline V and J ends were trimmed by 3 bases and 1 base, with 8 bases remaining between them. The CDR3 sequence is 14 residues long. DNA for the CDR3: TGTGCCAGCTCACCGATCAGGGGCACAGATACGCAGTATTTT. Its translation: CASSPIRGTDTQYF.

The CDR3 bases are TGTGCCAGCAGCCCTCTAGGGGGGGTCGAAGAGACCCAGTACTTC. Its protein is CASSPLGGVEETQYF. This chain joins TRBV9 and TRBJ2-5; possibly TRBD2 for D (7 bases). The CDR3 loop spans 15 amino acids. V lost 4 bases, J lost 3 bases, and 16 bases lay in between. Germline loops: CDR1 SGDLS, CDR2 YYNGEE.

This chain links TRBV30 with TRBJ2-1, with D possibly matching TRBD1 (8 bases). This CDR3 is built from 12 residues. Trimming left V 3 bases short and J 16 bases short, with 19 bases between. CDR1 and CDR2 from the germline V gene are GTSNPN and SVGIG (reference sequence). The CDR3 loop reads CAWRGGTGVEFF. DNA of the CDR3: TGTGCCTGGAGGGGGGGGACAGGAGTGGAATTCTTC. Supplemented by reference TRBV30 and TRBJ2-1, the full variable domain reads SQTIHQWPATLVQPVGSPLSLECTVEGTSNPNLYWYRQAAGRGLQLLFYSVGIGQISSEVPQNLSASRPQDRQFILSSKKLLLSDSGFYLCAWRGGTGVEFFGPGTRLTVL.

This clone came up a few times. The chain combines TRBV2 with TRBJ2-1, with 10 bases fitting TRBD2. The ends lost 5 bases at V and 9 bases at J; junction bases unmatched: 7. Germline V gives CDR1 SNHLY, CDR2 FYNNEI. The CDR3 has 14 amino acids. As DNA, the CDR3 is TGTGCCAGCAGTCGGACTAGCGGTTCCGCTGAGCAGTTCTTC. Its protein is CASSRTSGSAEQFF.

There are a few counts of this clone. This chain links TRBV25-1 with TRBJ2-1; TRBD1 matches at 8 bases. Germline CDR1 MGHDK, CDR2 SYGVNS. Trimming cost V 6 bases and J 3 bases; bases outside gene matches: 7. CDR3 length: 15 amino acids. CDR3 coding DNA: TGTGCCAGCAGCGAGGACAGGGTGAACTACAATGAGCAGTTCTTC. Translated: CASSEDRVNYNEQFF. The full variable domain, its missing parts supplied by reference TRBV25-1 and TRBJ2-1, is EADIYQTPRYLVIGTGKKITLECSQTMGHDKMYWYQQDPGMELHLIHYSYGVNSTEKGDLSSESTVSRIRTEHFPLTLESARPSHTSQYLCASSEDRVNYNEQFFGPGTRLTVL.

The V gene is TRBV18, the J gene TRBJ2-4, with 8 nucleotides matching TRBD1. V dropped 6 bases and J dropped 2; count of bases not matched to a gene: 6. Germline assignment: CDR1 KGHSH and CDR2 LQKENI. The CDR3 totals 15 residues. The CDR3, as DNA: TGTGCCAGCTCCCGACAGGGGCCGACCAAAAACATTCAGTACTTC. Translation: CASSRQGPTKNIQYF.